Listed here is a single T cell receptor beta chain. The data stem from a study of blood T cell repertoires in COVID-19. About the research overall: Samples came from the United States, Italy and Spain, spanning acute and convalescent COVID-19. The analysed material was cDNA or gDNA that came from T cells, B-cell-depleted T cells, or PBMCs.

Trimming removed 4 bases from V and 5 bases from J, with 18 bases in between. Germline CDR1 is SGHNT and CDR2 is YYREEE (reference sequence). The CDR3 runs to 16 residues. The authors' processing: Nucleated cell counts were estimated from reference gene primer amplification. Some clones are missing from TCRdb's copy, which holds only in-frame ones; the method was immunoSEQ multiplex PCR. The V and J calls and clone size come from that table; D and trimming were worked out from the DNA. The sample carries about 89,000 clones, around three quarters recorded once. The chain has TRBV5-4 and TRBJ1-4, with a possible D match to TRBD1 (6 bases). Sequencing input: peripheral blood. This sequence was found in a human donor in a cohort sampled during active COVID-19. CDR3 sequence reads: CASSNYPGQGNEKLFF. In DNA, the CDR3 is TGTGCCAGCAGCAATTATCCGGGACAAGGAAATGAAAAACTGTTTTTT.